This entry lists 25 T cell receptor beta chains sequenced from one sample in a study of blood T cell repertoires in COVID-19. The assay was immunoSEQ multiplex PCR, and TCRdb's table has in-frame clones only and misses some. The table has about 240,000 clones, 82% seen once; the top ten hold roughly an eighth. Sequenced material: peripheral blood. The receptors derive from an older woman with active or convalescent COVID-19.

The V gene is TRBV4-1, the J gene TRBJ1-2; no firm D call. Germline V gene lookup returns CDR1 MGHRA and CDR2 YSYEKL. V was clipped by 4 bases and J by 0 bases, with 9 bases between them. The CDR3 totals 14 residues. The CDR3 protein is CASSPELSNYGYTF. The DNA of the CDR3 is TGCGCCAGCAGCCCAGAATTATCTAACTATGGCTACACCTTC.

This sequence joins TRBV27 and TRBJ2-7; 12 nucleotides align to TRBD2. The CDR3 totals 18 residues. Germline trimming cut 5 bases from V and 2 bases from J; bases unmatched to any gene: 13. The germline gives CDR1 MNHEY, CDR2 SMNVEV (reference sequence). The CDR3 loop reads CASSTRLAGDTGPYEQYF. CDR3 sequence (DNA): TGTGCCAGCAGTACCCGACTAGCGGGGGACACCGGGCCCTACGAGCAGTACTTC.

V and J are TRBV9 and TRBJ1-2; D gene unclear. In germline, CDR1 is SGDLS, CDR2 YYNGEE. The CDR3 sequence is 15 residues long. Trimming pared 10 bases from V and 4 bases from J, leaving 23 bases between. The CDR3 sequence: CAPKGGPPSGYGYTF. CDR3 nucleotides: TGTGCCCCCAAGGGAGGGCCACCCTCGGGCTATGGCTACACCTTC.

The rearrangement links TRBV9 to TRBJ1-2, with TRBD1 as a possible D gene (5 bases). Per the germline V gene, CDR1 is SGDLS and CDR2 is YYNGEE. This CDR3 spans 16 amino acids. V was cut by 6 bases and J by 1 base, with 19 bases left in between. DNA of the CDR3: TGTGCCAGCACCCCCCACGACAGCCAAATTAACTATGGCTACACCTTC. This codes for CASTPHDSQINYGYTF.

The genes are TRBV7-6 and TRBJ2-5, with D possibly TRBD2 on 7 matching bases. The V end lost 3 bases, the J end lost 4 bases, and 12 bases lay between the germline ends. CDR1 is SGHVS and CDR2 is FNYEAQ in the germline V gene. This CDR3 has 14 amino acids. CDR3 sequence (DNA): TGTGCCAGCAGCTTCCGGGGGGCTTTAGAGACCCAGTACTTC. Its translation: CASSFRGALETQYF.

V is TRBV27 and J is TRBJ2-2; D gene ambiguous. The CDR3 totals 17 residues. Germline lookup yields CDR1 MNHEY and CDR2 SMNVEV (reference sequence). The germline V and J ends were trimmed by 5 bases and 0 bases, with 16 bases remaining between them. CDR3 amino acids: CASSRAYRSSNTGELFF. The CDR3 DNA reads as TGTGCCAGCAGTAGAGCCTACCGATCCTCGAACACCGGGGAGCTGTTTTTT.

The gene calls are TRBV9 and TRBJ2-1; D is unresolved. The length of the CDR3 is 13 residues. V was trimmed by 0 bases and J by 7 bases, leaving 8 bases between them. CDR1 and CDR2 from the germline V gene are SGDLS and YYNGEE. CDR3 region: CASSVGVENEQFF. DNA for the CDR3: TGTGCCAGCAGCGTAGGTGTGGAGAATGAGCAGTTCTTC.

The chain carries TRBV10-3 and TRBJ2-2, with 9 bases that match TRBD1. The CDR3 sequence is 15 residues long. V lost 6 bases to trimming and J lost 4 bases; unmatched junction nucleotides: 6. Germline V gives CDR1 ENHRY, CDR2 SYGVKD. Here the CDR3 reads CAISPGTGTTGELFF. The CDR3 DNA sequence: TGTGCCATCAGCCCCGGGACAGGGACCACCGGGGAGCTGTTTTTT.

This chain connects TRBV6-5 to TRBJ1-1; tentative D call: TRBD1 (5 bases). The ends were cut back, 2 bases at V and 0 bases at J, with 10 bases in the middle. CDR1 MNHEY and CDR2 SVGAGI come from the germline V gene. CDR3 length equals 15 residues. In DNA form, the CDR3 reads TGTGCCAGCAGTTACGCCTTGGGGCTGAACACTGAAGCTTTCTTT. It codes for CASSYALGLNTEAFF.

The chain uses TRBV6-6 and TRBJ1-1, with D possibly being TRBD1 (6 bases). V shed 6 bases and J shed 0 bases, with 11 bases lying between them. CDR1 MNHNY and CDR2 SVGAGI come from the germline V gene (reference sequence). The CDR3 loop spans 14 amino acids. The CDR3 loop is CASRKGQMNTEAFF. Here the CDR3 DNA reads TGTGCCAGCAGGAAAGGACAGATGAACACTGAAGCTTTCTTT.

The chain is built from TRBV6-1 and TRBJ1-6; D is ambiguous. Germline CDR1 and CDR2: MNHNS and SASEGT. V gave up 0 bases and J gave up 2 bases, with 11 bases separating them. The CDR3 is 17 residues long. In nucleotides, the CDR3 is TGTGCCAGCAGTGAAGCTTACAGTAATCCCTATAATTCACCCCTCCACTTT. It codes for CASSEAYSNPYNSPLHF.

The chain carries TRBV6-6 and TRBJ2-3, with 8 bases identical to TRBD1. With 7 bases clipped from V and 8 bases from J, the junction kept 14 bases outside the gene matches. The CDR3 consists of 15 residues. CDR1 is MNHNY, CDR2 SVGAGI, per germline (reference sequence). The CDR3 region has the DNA TGTGCCAGCAATGGGGCAGGGGGCTTGTTTACTACGCAGTATTTT. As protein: CASNGAGGLFTTQYF.

CDR3 in amino acids: CASSLDRFNTEAFF. The DNA of the CDR3 is TGTGCCAGCAGCCTGGACAGGTTTAACACTGAAGCTTTCTTT. The chain carries TRBV5-6 and TRBJ1-1, with 7 bases matching TRBD1. The ends lost 4 bases at V and 2 bases at J; junction bases unmatched: 5. The CDR3 contains 14 residues. Germline lookup yields CDR1 SGHDT and CDR2 YYEEEE.

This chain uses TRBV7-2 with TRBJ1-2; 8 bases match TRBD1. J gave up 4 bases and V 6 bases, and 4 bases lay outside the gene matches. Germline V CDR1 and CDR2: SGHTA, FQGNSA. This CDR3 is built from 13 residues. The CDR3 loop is CASRRDRTYGYTF. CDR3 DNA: TGTGCCAGCAGGAGGGACAGGACCTATGGCTACACCTTC.

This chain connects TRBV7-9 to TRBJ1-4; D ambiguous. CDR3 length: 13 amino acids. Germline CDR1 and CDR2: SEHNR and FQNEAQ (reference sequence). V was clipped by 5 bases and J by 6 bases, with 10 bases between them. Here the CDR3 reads CASSLGPDEKLFF. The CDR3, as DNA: TGTGCCAGCAGCCTAGGCCCAGATGAAAAACTGTTTTTT.

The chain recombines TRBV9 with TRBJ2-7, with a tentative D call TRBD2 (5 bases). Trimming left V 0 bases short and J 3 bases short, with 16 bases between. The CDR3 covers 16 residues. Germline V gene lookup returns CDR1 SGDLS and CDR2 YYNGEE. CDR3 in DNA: TGTGCCAGCAGCGTAGATGGTGTTTTCGGGGACTACGAGCAGTACTTC. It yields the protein CASSVDGVFGDYEQYF. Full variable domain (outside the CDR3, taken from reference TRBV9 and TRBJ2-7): DSGVTQTPKHLITATGQRVTLRCSPRSGDLSVYWYQQSLDQGLQFLIQYYNGEERAKGNILERFSAQQFPDLHSELNLSSLELGDSALYFCASSVDGVFGDYEQYFGPGTRLTVT.

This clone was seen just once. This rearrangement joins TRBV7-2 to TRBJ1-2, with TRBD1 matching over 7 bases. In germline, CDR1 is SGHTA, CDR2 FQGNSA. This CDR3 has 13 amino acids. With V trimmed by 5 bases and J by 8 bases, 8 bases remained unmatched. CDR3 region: CASSTGQVGGYTF. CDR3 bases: TGTGCCAGCAGCACCGGACAGGTGGGAGGCTACACCTTC.

The DNA of the CDR3 is TGCGCCAGCAGCCAAGCCCGGACAGGGGGCAGGTACGAGCAGTACTTC. This encodes CASSQARTGGRYEQYF. The chain has TRBV4-1 and TRBJ2-7; 11 positions agree with TRBD1. Germline trimming cut 1 base from V and 4 bases from J; bases unmatched to any gene: 6. Germline V gene sequence: CDR1 MGHRA, CDR2 YSYEKL. CDR3 length equals 16 residues.

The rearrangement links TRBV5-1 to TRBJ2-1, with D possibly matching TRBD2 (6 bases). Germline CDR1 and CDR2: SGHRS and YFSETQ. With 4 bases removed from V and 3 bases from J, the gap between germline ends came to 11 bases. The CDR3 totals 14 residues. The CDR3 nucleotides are TGCGCCAGCAGCCCTGGGACTCTCTACAATGAGCAGTTCTTC. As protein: CASSPGTLYNEQFF.

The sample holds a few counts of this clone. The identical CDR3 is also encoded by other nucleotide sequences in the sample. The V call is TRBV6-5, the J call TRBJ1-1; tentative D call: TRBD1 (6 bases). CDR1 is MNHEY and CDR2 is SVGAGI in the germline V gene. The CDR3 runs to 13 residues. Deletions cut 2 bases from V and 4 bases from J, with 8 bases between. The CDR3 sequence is CASSYGRGTEAFF. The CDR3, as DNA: TGTGCCAGCAGTTACGGCAGGGGCACTGAAGCTTTCTTT.

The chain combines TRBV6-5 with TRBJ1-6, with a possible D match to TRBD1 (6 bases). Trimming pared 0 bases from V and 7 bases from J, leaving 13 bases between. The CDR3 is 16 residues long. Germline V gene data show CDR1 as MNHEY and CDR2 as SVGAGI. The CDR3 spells CASSYSSGDGNSPLHF. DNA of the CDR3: TGTGCCAGCAGTTACTCGTCAGGGGACGGAAATTCACCCCTCCACTTT.

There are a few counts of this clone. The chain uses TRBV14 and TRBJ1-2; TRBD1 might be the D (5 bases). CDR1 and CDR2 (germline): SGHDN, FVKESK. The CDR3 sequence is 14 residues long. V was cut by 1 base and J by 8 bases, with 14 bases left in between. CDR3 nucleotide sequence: TGTGCCAGCAGCCAAGTCTCTTTTGGGGCCGGCTACACCTTC. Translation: CASSQVSFGAGYTF.

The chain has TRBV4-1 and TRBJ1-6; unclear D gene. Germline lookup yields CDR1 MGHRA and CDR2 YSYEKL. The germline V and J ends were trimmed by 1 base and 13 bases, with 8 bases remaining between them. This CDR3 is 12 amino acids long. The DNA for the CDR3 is TGCGCCAGCAGCCAAGCCCCATTCCCCCTCCACTTT. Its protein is CASSQAPFPLHF.

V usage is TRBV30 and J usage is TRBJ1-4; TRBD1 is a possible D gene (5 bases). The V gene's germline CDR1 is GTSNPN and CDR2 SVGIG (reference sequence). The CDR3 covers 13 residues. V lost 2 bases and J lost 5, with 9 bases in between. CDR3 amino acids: CAWSSGGNEKLFF. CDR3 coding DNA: TGTGCCTGGAGTTCTGGGGGGAATGAAAAACTGTTTTTT.

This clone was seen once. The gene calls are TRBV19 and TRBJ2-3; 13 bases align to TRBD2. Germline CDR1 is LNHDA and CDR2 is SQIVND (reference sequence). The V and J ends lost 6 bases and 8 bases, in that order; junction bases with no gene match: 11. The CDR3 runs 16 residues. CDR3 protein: CASSPLAGGAGRTQYF. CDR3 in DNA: TGTGCCAGTAGCCCACTAGCGGGGGGGGCGGGACGTACGCAGTATTTT.